This is a list of T cell receptor beta chains from one sample in a study of siplizumab effects on memory and regulatory T cells. Sequencing used immunoSEQ multiplex PCR; TCRdb keeps in-frame clones, though not all of them. The table lists over 65,000 clones, 85% to 95% of them singletons. The sample was CD8+ T cells sorted from blood. These receptors all come from a human donor in good health. CDR3s include the opening cysteine and the closing phenylalanine or tryptophan. Fields, in order: D gene, V gene, clone size, J gene, CDR3 protein, CDR3 DNA. D genes are given only for firm matches. The size of a clone is reported for some rows only, either as once, few or many, or as a class for expanded clones.

NA	TRBV2	NA	TRBJ2-5	CASSRVRTRETQYF	TGTGCCAGCAGTAGGGTCCGGACCCGGGAGACCCAGTACTTC
NA	TRBV9	NA	TRBJ1-2	CASSPRTDYGYTF	TGTGCCAGCAGCCCAAGGACGGACTATGGCTACACCTTC
TRBD2	TRBV9	NA	TRBJ2-2	CASSVVAGVNTGELFF	TGTGCCAGCAGCGTAGTAGCGGGAGTGAACACCGGGGAGCTGTTTTTT
NA	TRBV30	NA	TRBJ1-2	CAWSLPGIHYGYTF	TGTGCCTGGAGTCTCCCAGGAATCCACTATGGCTACACCTTC
TRBD2	TRBV27	NA	TRBJ2-5	CASSSLWVAGDVETQYF	TGTGCCAGCAGTTCCTTGTGGGTAGCGGGAGATGTGGAGACCCAGTACTTC
NA	TRBV6-4	NA	TRBJ2-3	CASSPGASGTDTQYF	TGTGCCAGCAGTCCGGGGGCTAGCGGCACAGATACGCAGTATTTT
NA	TRBV15	NA	TRBJ2-1	CATSTSPRGAGNEQFF	TGTGCCACCAGCACCTCCCCAAGGGGCGCCGGGAATGAGCAGTTCTTC
TRBD1	TRBV11-2	NA	TRBJ1-1	CASSAGTGYEAFF	TGTGCCAGCAGTGCCGGGACAGGGTATGAAGCTTTCTTT
NA	TRBV14	once	TRBJ2-7	CASSQGRGYEQYF	TGTGCCAGCAGCCAGGGGCGCGGGTACGAGCAGTACTTC
NA	TRBV7-9	NA	TRBJ2-7	CASSLGISYEQYF	TGTGCCAGCAGCCTTGGGATCTCCTACGAGCAGTACTTC
NA	TRBV27	NA	TRBJ1-2	CASSLRSGGGYTF	TGTGCCAGCAGTTTAAGGTCGGGGGGTGGCTACACCTTC
NA	TRBV29-1	NA	TRBJ2-7	CSVVPGPYEQYF	TGCAGCGTTGTCCCAGGTCCCTACGAGCAGTACTTC
NA	TRBV13	NA	TRBJ2-1	CASCGAVNEQFF	TGTGCCAGCTGTGGCGCGGTCAATGAGCAGTTCTTC
NA	TRBV4-1	NA	TRBJ2-2	CASSQDPVTGELFF	TGCGCCAGCAGCCAAGATCCGGTCACCGGGGAGCTGTTTTTT
NA	TRBV27	NA	TRBJ2-7	CASSTTGRWYEQYF	TGTGCCAGCAGTACCACAGGTCGTTGGTACGAGCAGTACTTC
NA	TRBV14	NA	TRBJ2-1	CASSLPGPESPPGENEQFF	TGTGCCAGCAGCCTCCCGGGCCCCGAATCGCCCCCAGGGGAAAATGAGCAGTTCTTC
NA	TRBV12-5	NA	TRBJ2-7	CASGLFVTGTYEQYF	TGTGCTAGTGGTTTGTTTGTGACAGGAACCTACGAGCAGTACTTC
TRBD2	TRBV5-6	once	TRBJ2-7	CASSLTSVRREQYF	TGTGCCAGCAGCTTGACTAGCGTGAGGAGGGAGCAGTACTTC
TRBD2	TRBV5-8	NA	TRBJ2-1	CASSLGLAADNEQFF	TGTGCCAGCAGCTTGGGGCTAGCGGCCGATAATGAGCAGTTCTTC
NA	TRBV11-2	once	TRBJ2-7	CASLTRGAVREQYF	TGTGCCAGCTTAACCCGAGGGGCAGTACGGGAGCAGTACTTC
NA	TRBV10-3	NA	TRBJ1-2	CAISDVQSGRSDGYTF	TGTGCCATCAGTGACGTGCAGTCTGGTAGGTCCGATGGCTACACCTTC
TRBD2	TRBV5-5	once	TRBJ2-1	CASSSGTINEQFF	TGTGCCAGCAGCTCCGGGACTATCAATGAGCAGTTCTTC
NA	TRBV6-5	NA	TRBJ1-1	CASSSDSNTEAFF	TGTGCCAGCAGTTCGGACAGCAACACTGAAGCTTTCTTT
NA	TRBV6-5	NA	TRBJ2-7	CASRTGEYYEQYF	TGTGCCAGCAGAACGGGGGAATACTACGAGCAGTACTTC
NA	TRBV19	NA	TRBJ2-1	CAVAGSYNEQFF	TGTGCCGTAGCCGGGTCCTACAATGAGCAGTTCTTC
TRBD2	TRBV27	NA	TRBJ2-3	CASSSLLAGEYTDTQYF	TGTGCCAGCAGTTCCTTACTAGCGGGAGAGTACACAGATACGCAGTATTTT